Presented here are 31 T cell receptor beta chains from one specimen sequenced in a study of identical twins. Each CDR3 protein is one row after TCRdb ran MiXCR on the 5' RACE reads. This sample has around 500,000 distinct CDR3 sequences, with 14% found just once. This sample was shared with a second study, whose subject was yellow fever vaccine responses in identical twins.

Sequencing was performed on CD4+ T cells sorted from blood. These receptors were obtained from a woman under 30 in good health.

In this sample, this clonotype turned up many times. The V gene is TRBV5-1, the J gene TRBJ2-1; 10 positions agree with TRBD2. J gave up 6 bases and V 4 bases, and 4 bases lay outside the gene matches. Germline V gene data show CDR1 as SGHRS and CDR2 as YFSETQ. This CDR3 contains 14 residues. CDR3 in DNA: TGCGCCAGCAGCCCAGGACTAGCGGCCAATGAGCAGTTCTTC. Protein sequence: CASSPGLAANEQFF.

The chain couples TRBV29-1 to TRBJ1-5; 7 nucleotides match TRBD1. The germline V gene has CDR1 SQVTM and CDR2 ANQGSEA. The CDR3 extends over 15 amino acids. V gave up 4 bases and J gave up 1 base; unmatched junction bases: 7. The CDR3 loop is CSVVEATGSNQPQHF. The CDR3, as DNA: TGCAGCGTTGTTGAAGCGACAGGGAGCAATCAGCCCCAGCATTTT.

J is TRBJ2-3 and V is TRBV20-1; TRBD2 matches 9 bases. V lost 0 bases to trimming and J lost 3 bases; unmatched junction nucleotides: 7. The germline V gene has CDR1 DFQATT and CDR2 SNEGSKA (reference sequence). This CDR3 spans 16 amino acids. The CDR3 DNA is TGCAGTGCTAGAGATGGGGCGGGGGGGCGGACAGATACGCAGTATTTT. Its protein is CSARDGAGGRTDTQYF.

The chain couples TRBV12-3 or TRBV12-4 to TRBJ2-7, with a tentative D call TRBD2 (6 bases). CDR3 length: 14 residues. V was cut by 6 bases and J by 3 bases, with 15 bases left in between. CDR3 residues: CASSIGGRDYEQYF. Here the CDR3 DNA reads TGTGCCAGCAGCATCGGAGGGAGAGACTACGAGCAGTACTTC.

This clonotype was seen more than once but under ten times. The gene calls are TRBV28 and TRBJ2-2; 10 bases map to TRBD2. There are 14 residues in the CDR3. V shed 6 bases and J 7 bases; nucleotides not matched to a gene: 5. Germline V gene sequence: CDR1 MDHEN, CDR2 SYDVKM. The CDR3 bases are TGTGCCAGCAGGCGAGCGGGAGGGGACGGGGAGCTGTTTTTT. It is translated as CASRRAGGDGELFF.

This chain joins TRBV5-1 and TRBJ2-7; TRBD1 matches 7 bases. V shed 3 bases and J 4 bases; nucleotides not matched to a gene: 7. The CDR3 has 14 amino acids. Germline loops: CDR1 SGHRS, CDR2 YFSETQ. For the CDR3, the DNA is TGCGCCAGCAGCTACGTCGCACAGGGGTACGAGCAGTACTTC. Amino acid sequence: CASSYVAQGYEQYF.

This clonotype was counted between two and nine times. The chain links TRBV6-1 to TRBJ2-3; possibly TRBD1 or TRBD2 for D (5 bases each). Trimming took off 5 bases at V and 0 bases at J, with 9 bases between the two ends. Per germline, CDR1 MNHNS and CDR2 SASEGT. The CDR3 loop spans 14 amino acids. In nucleotides, the CDR3 is TGTGCCAGCAGTAAGGGACCTAGCACAGATACGCAGTATTTT. Its translation: CASSKGPSTDTQYF.

This clonotype appeared many times. This chain joins TRBV4-3 and TRBJ2-1, with TRBD2 matching 8 bases. From germline, CDR1 is LGHNA and CDR2 YSLEER. Unmatched junction bases numbered 8, after V lost 4 bases and J lost 3 bases. This CDR3 comprises 16 residues. The CDR3 loop reads CASSRDGTSGYNEQFF. Here the CDR3 DNA reads TGCGCCAGCAGCCGGGACGGCACTAGCGGCTACAATGAGCAGTTCTTC.

There are a few counts of this clonotype. The chain has TRBV12-3 or TRBV12-4 and TRBJ2-3; D possibly corresponds to TRBD1 (5 bases). The germline V and J ends were trimmed by 11 bases and 0 bases, with 9 bases remaining between them. There are 12 residues in the CDR3. As DNA, the CDR3 is TGTGCCTGGGGCGGAAGCACAGATACGCAGTATTTT. Translation gives CAWGGSTDTQYF.

The rearrangement links TRBV29-1 to TRBJ2-5, with 10 bases matching TRBD1. This CDR3 contains 15 residues. V shed 6 bases, J shed 6 bases, and the junction held 13 bases outside the gene matches. Looked up from germline, CDR1 is SQVTM and CDR2 is ANQGSEA. The CDR3, as DNA: TGCAGCGTCCGGGACAGGGGATTTATTGGCCAGACCCAGTACTTC. Translating gives CSVRDRGFIGQTQYF.

The chain employs TRBV7-2 and TRBJ2-5, with 8 positions matching TRBD2. CDR1 and CDR2 from the germline V gene are SGHTA and FQGNSA. The CDR3 is made up of 14 amino acids. Germline trimming cut 3 bases from V and 5 bases from J; bases unmatched to any gene: 5. CDR3 coding DNA: TGTGCCAGCAGCTTGACGGGGGGGCCTGAGACCCAGTACTTC. This encodes CASSLTGGPETQYF.

This clonotype has a handful of counts. The V and J genes are TRBV15 and TRBJ2-5; 9 positions agree with TRBD1. Unmatched junction bases numbered 4, after V lost 2 bases and J lost 3 bases. Germline V gene lookup returns CDR1 LNHNV and CDR2 YYDKDF (reference sequence). The CDR3 is 15 amino acids. The CDR3 DNA sequence: TGTGCCACCAGCAGAACCAGACAGGGGGAAGAGACCCAGTACTTC. It translates to CATSRTRQGEETQYF.

V usage is TRBV7-9 and J usage is TRBJ1-1; 9 bases map to TRBD1. V was clipped by 5 bases and J by 1 base; unmatched bases: 5. There are 15 residues in the CDR3. CDR1 is SEHNR, CDR2 FQNEAQ, per germline (reference sequence). DNA of the CDR3: TGTGCCAGCAGCAAAACGACAGGGGGGAACACTGAAGCTTTCTTT. As protein: CASSKTTGGNTEAFF.

The chain uses TRBV20-1 and TRBJ1-2; 7 bases are shared with TRBD1. The junction had 2 bases not matched to a gene; V was cut back by 3 bases and J by 4 bases. In germline, CDR1 is DFQATT, CDR2 SNEGSKA (reference sequence). The CDR3 runs to 12 residues. CDR3 loop: CSARGQIYGYTF. The CDR3 DNA follows: TGCAGTGCTAGGGGACAGATCTATGGCTACACCTTC.

This clonotype was seen a handful of times. This chain uses TRBV5-1 with TRBJ2-7; tentative D call: TRBD2 (5 bases). The CDR3 runs to 16 residues. Germline CDR1 SGHRS, CDR2 YFSETQ. Trimming took 3 bases from V and 0 from J, leaving 16 bases between them. The CDR3 is CASSSAGDYSSYEQYF. CDR3 DNA: TGCGCCAGCAGCTCGGCAGGCGACTATAGCTCCTACGAGCAGTACTTC.

The chain has TRBV20-1 and TRBJ2-1; the D is unclear. The V end lost 2 bases, the J end lost 8 bases, and 10 bases lay between the germline ends. The CDR3 covers 12 residues. Germline CDR1 reads DFQATT; CDR2 reads SNEGSKA (reference sequence). The CDR3: CSARPGPYEQFF. The CDR3, as DNA: TGCAGTGCTAGACCTGGTCCTTATGAGCAGTTCTTC.

This clonotype occurred many times. This chain links TRBV4-3 with TRBJ2-2, with D maybe TRBD2 (6 bases). The CDR3 sequence is 16 residues long. The germline V gene has CDR1 LGHNA and CDR2 YSLEER. Trimming removed 4 bases at V and 2 bases at J, with 14 bases between. The chain's CDR3 is CASSPAGTLNTGELFF. For the CDR3, the DNA is TGCGCCAGCAGCCCCGCCGGGACTCTCAACACCGGGGAGCTGTTTTTT.

This clonotype was observed many times. This sequence joins TRBV20-1 and TRBJ1-6; D perhaps matches TRBD1 (5 bases). V was cut by 5 bases and J by 9 bases, with 14 bases left in between. The CDR3 extends over 13 amino acids. Per the germline V gene, CDR1 is DFQATT and CDR2 is SNEGSKA (reference sequence). The CDR3 loop reads CSAGTGGGSPLHF. CDR3 DNA sequence: TGCAGTGCTGGGACGGGAGGTGGTTCACCCCTCCACTTT.

The chain joins TRBV7-2 to TRBJ2-7, with 11 bases lining up with TRBD2. Per germline, CDR1 SGHTA and CDR2 FQGNSA. V dropped 1 base and J dropped 4; count of bases not matched to a gene: 6. CDR3 length: 16 amino acids. The CDR3 spells CASSLGSGGAWYEQYF. The CDR3 nucleotides read TGTGCCAGCAGCTTAGGTAGCGGGGGGGCCTGGTACGAGCAGTACTTC.

There are a few counts of this clonotype. The CDR3 DNA follows: TGTGCCAGCAGTGGCATGGTCTGGGGCTACAATGAGCAGTTCTTC. Translation: CASSGMVWGYNEQFF. V usage is TRBV2 and J usage is TRBJ2-1; D not resolved. With 4 bases removed from V and 3 bases from J, the gap between germline ends came to 13 bases. The CDR3 runs 15 residues. Germline values: CDR1 SNHLY, CDR2 FYNNEI. Together with reference TRBV2 and TRBJ2-1, the CDR3 gives the full variable domain: EPEVTQTPSHQVTQMGQEVILRCVPISNHLYFYWYRQILGQKVEFLVSFYNNEISEKSEIFDDQFSVERPDGSNFTLKIRSTKLEDSAMYFCASSGMVWGYNEQFFGPGTRLTVL.

This clonotype was observed a few times. The chain recombines TRBV5-1 with TRBJ1-4; D is undetermined. V was clipped by 2 bases and J by 8 bases, with 13 bases between them. The CDR3 is made up of 14 amino acids. Germline CDR1 and CDR2: SGHRS and YFSETQ. The CDR3 reads CASSLGSRNEKLFF. The CDR3 nucleotides are TGCGCCAGCAGCTTAGGCTCCAGGAACGAAAAACTGTTTTTT.

This clonotype was detected a few times. This sequence joins TRBV9 and TRBJ2-7; 7 bases align to TRBD1. Germline lookup yields CDR1 SGDLS and CDR2 YYNGEE. This CDR3 is 15 amino acids long. J gave up 0 bases and V 4 bases, and 7 bases lay outside the gene matches. CDR3 residues: CASSQGVIDSYEQYF. CDR3 in DNA: TGTGCCAGCAGCCAGGGGGTTATTGACTCCTACGAGCAGTACTTC.

The sample holds a few counts of this clonotype. The gene calls are TRBV10-1 and TRBJ2-5; no reliable D call. Trimming removed 2 bases from V and 7 bases from J, with 14 bases in between. CDR3 length: 14 residues. Per germline, CDR1 WNHNN and CDR2 SYGVQD (reference sequence). Here the CDR3 DNA reads TGCGCCAGCAGTGAGAAGGTCGAAGCCGGGACCCAGTACTTC. Translation gives CASSEKVEAGTQYF.

This clonotype was counted a few times. The chain has TRBV7-8 and TRBJ2-5, with D possibly being TRBD2 (7 bases). The CDR3 length is 17 residues. Trimming removed 2 bases from V and 5 bases from J, with 21 bases in between. Per the germline V gene, CDR1 is SGHVS and CDR2 is FQNEAQ. The CDR3 nucleotides read TGTGCCAGCAGCTTAAGTTCGAGGGGGGGGCGGTTCGAGACCCAGTACTTC. As protein: CASSLSSRGGRFETQYF.

The chain couples TRBV7-3 to TRBJ1-6; no reliable D call. V was trimmed by 1 base and J by 6 bases, leaving 4 bases between them. Germline V lookup: CDR1 SGHTA, CDR2 FQGTGA. The CDR3 loop spans 13 amino acids. The CDR3 reads CASSLIFNSPLHF. In nucleotides, the CDR3 is TGTGCCAGCAGCTTAATCTTTAATTCACCCCTCCACTTT.

The V call is TRBV29-1, the J call TRBJ2-1; TRBD1 aligns across 9 bases. CDR1 and CDR2 from the germline V gene are SQVTM and ANQGSEA. This CDR3 spans 12 amino acids. J gave up 4 bases and V 6 bases, and 1 base lay outside the gene matches. The CDR3 loop reads CSVGTGYNEQFF. The CDR3 nucleotides read TGCAGCGTAGGGACAGGGTACAATGAGCAGTTCTTC.

This clonotype was seen a handful of times. This rearrangement joins TRBV6-2 or TRBV6-3 to TRBJ2-5; TRBD2 matches at 8 bases. V was pared by 6 bases and J by 5 bases, with 8 bases of the junction left unmatched. The CDR3 has 14 amino acids. Looked up from germline, CDR1 is MNHEY and CDR2 is SVGEGT. The CDR3 loop reads CASSPAGVRETQYF. The DNA for the CDR3 is TGTGCCAGCAGCCCAGCGGGAGTCCGGGAGACCCAGTACTTC.

This chain links TRBV15 with TRBJ2-7; 12 bases align to TRBD1. CDR1 is LNHNV, CDR2 YYDKDF, per germline (reference sequence). The CDR3 is made up of 15 amino acids. V shed 1 base and J 4 bases; nucleotides not matched to a gene: 2. Here the CDR3 DNA reads TGTGCCACCAGCAGAGGGGGACAGGGGGCTTACGAGCAGTACTTC. It yields the protein CATSRGGQGAYEQYF.

With regard to this clonotype: A read error may be the cause here, since a much bigger clone is one base away. The V and J genes are TRBV20-1 and TRBJ2-7; TRBD2 agrees at 10 bases. Germline V CDR1 and CDR2: DFQATT, SNEGSKA (reference sequence). The CDR3 length is 15 residues. CDR3 sequence reads: CCARDLTSGFYEQYF. The CDR3 DNA is TGCTGTGCTAGAGATTTGACTAGCGGGTTCTACGAGCAGTACTTC.

This rearrangement joins TRBV27 to TRBJ1-2; D uncertain. The CDR3 loop spans 12 amino acids. Germline assignment: CDR1 MNHEY and CDR2 SMNVEV (reference sequence). The V gene lost 5 bases and the J gene lost 8 bases, with 12 bases spanning the gap. The CDR3 is CASSAPGWGYTF. CDR3 nucleotide sequence: TGTGCCAGCAGTGCCCCGGGATGGGGCTACACCTTC.

J is TRBJ2-7 and V is TRBV2; D unresolved. Germline V gene lookup returns CDR1 SNHLY and CDR2 FYNNEI. Trimming stripped 6 bases from V and 6 bases from J, with 12 bases between. The CDR3 runs to 12 residues. The CDR3 spells CASRADSAEQYF. CDR3 DNA: TGTGCCAGCAGGGCAGACTCCGCCGAGCAGTACTTC.